This TCR beta chain was retrieved from a study of T cells after yellow fever vaccination. Germline CDR1 MNHEY, CDR2 SMNVEV (reference sequence). V gave up 0 bases and J gave up 2 bases, with 7 bases separating them. The CDR3 sequence is 14 residues long. From the 5' RACE reads, TCRdb called clonotypes with MiXCR, one entry per CDR3 protein. The sample records roughly 190,000 distinct CDR3 sequences, approximately 10% being singletons. The sequenced sample was CD8+ T cells sorted from PBMCs, obtained 15 days after the yellow fever booster vaccination. The chain joins TRBV27 to TRBJ2-5; TRBD1 is a possible D gene (5 bases). The receptor's source is a man younger than 35 who received the YFV17D yellow fever vaccine. The CDR3 nucleotides read TGTGCCAGCAGTTTATCGGGGCAGCAAGAGACCCAGTACTTC. Translation gives CASSLSGQQETQYF.